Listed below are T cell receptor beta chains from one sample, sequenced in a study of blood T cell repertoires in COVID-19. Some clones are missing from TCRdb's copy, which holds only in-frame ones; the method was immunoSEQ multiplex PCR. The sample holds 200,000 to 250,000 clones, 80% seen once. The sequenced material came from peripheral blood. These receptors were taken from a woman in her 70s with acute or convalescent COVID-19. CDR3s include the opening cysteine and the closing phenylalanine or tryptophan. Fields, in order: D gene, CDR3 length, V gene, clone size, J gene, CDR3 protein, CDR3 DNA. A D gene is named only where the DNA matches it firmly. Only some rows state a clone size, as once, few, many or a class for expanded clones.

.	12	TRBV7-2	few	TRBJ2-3	CASSSPPGTQYF	TGTGCCAGCAGCTCCCCCCCCGGTACGCAGTATTTT
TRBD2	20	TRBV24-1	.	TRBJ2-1	CATSDYGTSGVPLTHNEQFF	TGTGCCACCAGTGATTACGGGACTAGCGGCGTACCCTTAACGCACAATGAGCAGTTCTTC
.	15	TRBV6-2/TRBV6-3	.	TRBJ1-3	CASSFTRGSGNTIYF	TGTGCCAGCAGTTTCACCAGGGGATCTGGAAACACCATATATTTT
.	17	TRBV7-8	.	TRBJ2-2	CASSLGYRSKNTGELFF	TGTGCCAGCAGCTTAGGGTACCGGTCAAAGAACACCGGGGAGCTGTTTTTT
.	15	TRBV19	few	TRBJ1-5	CASSIWRASNQPQHF	TGTGCCAGTAGTATCTGGAGGGCGAGCAATCAGCCCCAGCATTTT
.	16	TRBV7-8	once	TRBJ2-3	CASSLAGWGGTDTQYF	TGTGCCAGCAGCTTAGCTGGGTGGGGGGGCACAGATACGCAGTATTTT
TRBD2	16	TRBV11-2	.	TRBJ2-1	CASSRTGGGQDNEQFF	TGTGCCAGCAGCCGAACGGGGGGAGGACAAGACAATGAGCAGTTCTTC
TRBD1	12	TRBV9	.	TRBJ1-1	CASQGDNTEAFF	TGTGCCAGTCAGGGGGACAACACTGAAGCTTTCTTT
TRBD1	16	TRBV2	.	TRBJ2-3	CASQEGQGSGADTQYF	TGTGCCAGCCAGGAGGGACAGGGAAGTGGAGCAGATACGCAGTATTTT
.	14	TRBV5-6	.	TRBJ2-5	CASRGPDSQETQYF	TGTGCCAGCAGGGGTCCGGACAGCCAAGAGACCCAGTACTTC
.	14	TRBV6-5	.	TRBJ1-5	CASSNGEGNQPQHF	TGTGCCAGCAGTAATGGGGAGGGCAATCAGCCCCAGCATTTT
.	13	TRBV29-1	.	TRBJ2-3	CSVEDTPRDTQYF	TGCAGCGTTGAAGATACCCCCAGAGATACGCAGTATTTT
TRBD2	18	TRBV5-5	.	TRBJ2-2	CASSLTPTSGRDTGELFF	TGTGCCAGCAGCCTGACCCCAACTAGCGGTCGGGACACCGGGGAGCTGTTTTTT
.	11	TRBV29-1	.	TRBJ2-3	CSVEEADTQYF	TGCAGCGTTGAGGAGGCAGATACGCAGTATTTT
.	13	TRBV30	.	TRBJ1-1	CAWTLDRYTEAFF	TGTGCCTGGACCCTCGACAGGTACACTGAAGCTTTCTTT
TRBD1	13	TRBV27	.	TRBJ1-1	CASSPGTGSEAFF	TGTGCCAGCAGCCCTGGGACAGGGTCAGAAGCTTTCTTT
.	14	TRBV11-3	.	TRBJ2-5	CASSAGGSKETQYF	TGTGCCAGCAGCGCCGGAGGAAGTAAGGAGACCCAGTACTTC
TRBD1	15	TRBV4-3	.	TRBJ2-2	CASRYGAGGTGELFF	TGCGCCAGCAGATACGGGGCAGGGGGTACCGGGGAGCTGTTTTTT
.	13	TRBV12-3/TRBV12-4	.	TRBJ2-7	CASSQQQGYEQYF	TGTGCCAGCAGTCAACAACAGGGCTACGAGCAGTACTTC
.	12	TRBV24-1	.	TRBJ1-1	CATPESDTEAFF	TGTGCCACCCCCGAATCGGACACTGAAGCTTTCTTT
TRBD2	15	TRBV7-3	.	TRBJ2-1	CASSPGLAGGDEQFF	TGTGCCAGCAGCCCGGGACTAGCTGGAGGGGATGAGCAGTTCTTC
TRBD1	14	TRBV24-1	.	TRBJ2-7	CATSDSGTGNEQYF	TGTGCCACCAGCGACTCCGGGACAGGGAACGAGCAGTACTTC
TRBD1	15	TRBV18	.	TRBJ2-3	CASSLGQGATDTQYF	TGTGCCAGCTCACTTGGACAGGGGGCCACAGATACGCAGTATTTT
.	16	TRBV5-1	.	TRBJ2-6	CASSPRFSSGANVLTF	TGCGCCAGCAGCCCTCGCTTTAGTTCTGGGGCCAACGTCCTGACTTTC
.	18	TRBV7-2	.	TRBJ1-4	CASSLGSRKRPGGEKLFF	TGTGCCAGCAGCTTAGGATCAAGAAAAAGACCGGGGGGTGAAAAACTGTTTTTT
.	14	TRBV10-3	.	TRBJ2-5	CAISESAVGGTQYF	TGTGCCATCAGTGAGTCGGCCGTGGGAGGGACCCAGTACTTC
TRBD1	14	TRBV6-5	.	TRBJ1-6	CASSSTGGNSPLHF	TGTGCCAGCAGCTCGACAGGGGGCAATTCACCCCTCCACTTT
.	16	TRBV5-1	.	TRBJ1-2	CASSSDPGRAKDGYTF	TGCGCCAGCAGCTCTGACCCGGGCAGGGCGAAGGACGGCTACACCTTC
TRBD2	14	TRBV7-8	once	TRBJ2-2	CASSAGLKAGELFF	TGTGCCAGCAGCGCGGGACTAAAAGCCGGGGAGCTGTTTTTT
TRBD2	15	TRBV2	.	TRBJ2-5	CASSEVPGGEETQYF	TGTGCCAGCAGTGAAGTCCCGGGGGGGGAAGAGACCCAGTACTTC
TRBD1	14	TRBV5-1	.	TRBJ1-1	CASSSGTGVTEAFF	TGCGCCAGCAGCTCCGGGACAGGGGTTACTGAAGCTTTCTTT
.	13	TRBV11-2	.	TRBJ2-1	CASSLGLGNEQFF	TGTGCCAGCAGCTTAGGTCTAGGCAATGAGCAGTTCTTC
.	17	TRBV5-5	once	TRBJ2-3	CASSLLFRAGATDTQYF	TGTGCCAGCAGCTTGTTATTTAGGGCGGGGGCGACAGATACGCAGTATTTT
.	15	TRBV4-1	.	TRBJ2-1	CASSQYRLPRGEQFF	TGCGCCAGCAGCCAATACCGGCTACCTCGGGGGGAGCAGTTCTTC
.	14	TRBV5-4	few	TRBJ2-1	CASSRTGPYNEQFF	TGTGCCAGCAGTCGCACCGGTCCCTACAATGAGCAGTTCTTC
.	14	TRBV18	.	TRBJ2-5	CASSPPGAQETQYF	TGTGCCAGCTCACCACCAGGGGCTCAAGAGACCCAGTACTTC
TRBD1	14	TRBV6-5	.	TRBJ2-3	CASRDRGRTDTQYF	TGTGCCAGCAGGGACAGGGGCCGCACAGATACGCAGTATTTT
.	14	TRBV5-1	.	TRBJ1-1	CASSLGQMNTEAFF	TGCGCCAGCAGCTTGGGACAGATGAACACTGAAGCTTTCTTT
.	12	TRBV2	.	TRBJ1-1	CASPSGNTEAFF	TGTGCCAGCCCTTCGGGGAACACTGAAGCTTTCTTT
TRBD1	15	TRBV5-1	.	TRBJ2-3	CASTQTGGGSDTQYF	TGCGCCAGCACTCAGACAGGGGGTGGCTCAGATACGCAGTATTTT
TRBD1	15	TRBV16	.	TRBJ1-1	CASSRPGQGQPEAFF	TGTGCCAGCAGCCGTCCGGGACAGGGGCAACCTGAAGCTTTCTTT
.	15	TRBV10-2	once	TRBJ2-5	CASRENSQGEETQYF	TGCGCCAGCAGGGAAAACTCACAGGGTGAAGAGACCCAGTACTTC
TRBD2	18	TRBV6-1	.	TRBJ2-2	CASSAPKFAGVSTGELFF	TGTGCCAGCAGTGCCCCGAAATTCGCGGGGGTCTCTACCGGGGAGCTGTTTTTT
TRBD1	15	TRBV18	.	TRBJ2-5	CASTSTGTAQETQYF	TGTGCCAGCACCTCCACCGGGACAGCGCAAGAGACCCAGTACTTC
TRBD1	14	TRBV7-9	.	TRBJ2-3	CASSSDRAEDTQYF	TGTGCCAGCAGCTCTGACAGGGCTGAAGATACGCAGTATTTT
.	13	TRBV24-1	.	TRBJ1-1	CATSEGRGTEAFF	TGTGCCACCAGTGAGGGCAGAGGGACTGAAGCTTTCTTT
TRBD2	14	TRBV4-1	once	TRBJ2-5	CASSSLGGRETQYF	TGCGCCAGCAGCTCCCTGGGAGGGCGGGAGACCCAGTACTTC
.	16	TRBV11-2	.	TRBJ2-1	CASSLPGGPSYNEQFF	TGTGCCAGCAGCTTACCGGGGGGCCCCTCCTACAATGAGCAGTTCTTC
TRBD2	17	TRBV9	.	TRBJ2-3	CASSVGSGGAVTDTQYF	TGTGCCAGCAGCGTAGGTTCCGGGGGGGCCGTCACAGATACGCAGTATTTT
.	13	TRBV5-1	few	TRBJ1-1	CASFGGEGTEAFF	TGCGCCAGCTTCGGCGGGGAGGGCACTGAAGCTTTCTTT
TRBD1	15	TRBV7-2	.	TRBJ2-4	CASSQDRGSKNIQYF	TGTGCCAGCAGCCAGGACAGGGGGTCCAAAAACATTCAGTACTTC